The 31 T cell receptor beta chains reported below all come from one sample, sequenced in a study of blood T cell repertoires in COVID-19. Sequenced by immunoSEQ multiplex PCR; TCRdb stores in-frame clones only, minus some. The table lists 160,000 or so clones, about 84% of them singletons, with 4.5% to 7.5% in the top ten. Sequences were obtained from PBMCs or T cells enriched from blood (not recorded which). The receptors were gathered from a man between 35 and 55 years old who had recovered from COVID-19.

The rearrangement joins TRBV18 to TRBJ1-1, with D hard to call. Germline assignment: CDR1 KGHSH and CDR2 LQKENI. The CDR3 has 15 amino acids. V dropped 1 base and J dropped 1 base, with 10 bases sitting between them. CDR3: CASSPRPLRNTEAFF. The CDR3 DNA is TGTGCCAGCTCACCACGGCCCTTACGGAACACTGAAGCTTTCTTT. The entire variable domain, with the rest obtained from reference TRBV18 and TRBJ1-1, is as follows: NAGVMQNPRHLVRRRGQEARLRCSPMKGHSHVYWYRQLPEEGLKFMVYLQKENIIDESGMPKERFSAEFPKEGPSILRIQQVVRGDSAAYFCASSPRPLRNTEAFFGQGTRLTVV.

This clone was seen just once. The chain combines TRBV5-5 with TRBJ1-3, with D hard to call. The CDR3 spans 14 residues. Trimming took 3 bases from V and 1 from J, leaving 8 bases between them. In germline, CDR1 is SGHKS, CDR2 YYEKEE (reference sequence). CDR3 coding DNA: TGTGCCAGCAGCTCGGGGTTATCTGGAAACACCATATATTTT. Residues: CASSSGLSGNTIYF.

V is TRBV19 and J is TRBJ2-2, with 9 nucleotides matching TRBD2. The CDR3 sequence is 15 residues long. J lost 4 bases, V lost 2 bases, and 2 bases had no gene match. Looked up from germline, CDR1 is LNHDA and CDR2 is SQIVND (reference sequence). The CDR3 protein is CASSILAGTTGELFF. The CDR3 DNA reads TGTGCCAGTAGTATACTAGCGGGGACCACCGGGGAGCTGTTTTTT.

This clone is a singleton in its sample. The rearrangement links TRBV25-1 to TRBJ1-2; 7 bases are a match to TRBD1. V shed 8 bases, J shed 1 base, and the junction held 10 bases outside the gene matches. Germline V gives CDR1 MGHDK, CDR2 SYGVNS. This CDR3 comprises 15 residues. The CDR3 region is CASSKGRGSNYGYTF. In DNA form, the CDR3 reads TGTGCCAGCTCAAAGGGCAGGGGGAGTAACTATGGCTACACCTTC.

The V and J genes are TRBV7-3 and TRBJ2-3; no reliable D call. CDR1 SGHTA and CDR2 FQGTGA come from the germline V gene. This CDR3 has 13 amino acids. The V and J ends lost 1 base and 5 bases respectively, with 7 bases between them. CDR3: CASSLNTKDTQYF. In nucleotides, the CDR3 is TGTGCCAGCAGCTTAAACACCAAAGATACGCAGTATTTT.

The chain carries TRBV6-1 and TRBJ2-2; TRBD1 is a possible D gene (5 bases). The V end was cut by 2 bases, the J end by 0 bases, with 16 bases between. CDR1 and CDR2 (germline): MNHNS, SASEGT. The length of the CDR3 is 18 residues. This CDR3 is CASSESFWQGTNTGELFF. The CDR3 DNA sequence: TGTGCCAGCAGTGAAAGTTTTTGGCAGGGAACGAACACCGGGGAGCTGTTTTTT.

J is TRBJ2-7 and V is TRBV4-1, with TRBD1 matching 8 bases. From germline, CDR1 is MGHRA and CDR2 YSYEKL. The CDR3 has 15 residues. The trim removed 0 bases at V and 0 bases at J, leaving 1 base unmatched. The CDR3, as DNA: TGCGCCAGCAGCCAAGAGGACAGGGTCTCCTACGAGCAGTACTTC. Translated, it gives CASSQEDRVSYEQYF.

This clone was counted only a few times. The V and J genes are TRBV28 and TRBJ2-7; 9 nucleotides align to TRBD2. With V trimmed by 6 bases and J by 4 bases, 10 bases remained unmatched. Germline CDR1 MDHEN, CDR2 SYDVKM. This CDR3 is 15 amino acids long. The CDR3 sequence is CASSAGTSSSYEQYF. CDR3 DNA: TGTGCCAGCAGCGCCGGGACTAGCTCATCATACGAGCAGTACTTC.

The chain couples TRBV7-8 to TRBJ2-7; 9 positions agree with TRBD1. The CDR3 totals 15 residues. Per germline, CDR1 SGHVS and CDR2 FQNEAQ. V shed 4 bases and J 0 bases; nucleotides not matched to a gene: 4. This CDR3 reads CASSYGQGISYEQYF. CDR3 sequence (DNA): TGTGCCAGCAGCTACGGACAGGGGATCTCCTACGAGCAGTACTTC.

The chain carries TRBV13 and TRBJ1-3; D is possibly TRBD1 (6 bases). Germline lookup yields CDR1 PRHDT and CDR2 FYEKMQ (reference sequence). The length of the CDR3 is 13 residues. Trimming took off 4 bases at V and 9 bases at J, with 13 bases between the two ends. Here the CDR3 DNA reads TGTGCCAGCAGCTACTCGGGGGGCGCCACCATATATTTT. Its translation is CASSYSGGATIYF.

This chain joins TRBV6-6 and TRBJ2-3; 11 bases align to TRBD2. Germline lookup yields CDR1 MNHNY and CDR2 SVGAGI (reference sequence). With V trimmed by 5 bases and J by 2 bases, 9 bases remained unmatched. The CDR3 is 17 amino acids. Here the CDR3 DNA reads TGTGCCAGCAGTCCGAATATAGCGGGGGGGCTCACAGATACGCAGTATTTT. Residues: CASSPNIAGGLTDTQYF.

This clone was detected ten times or more. The rearrangement links TRBV5-1 to TRBJ2-1, with D perhaps TRBD2 (5 bases). This CDR3 region has 16 residues. Trimming took off 4 bases at V and 5 bases at J, with 19 bases between the two ends. Germline V gene sequence: CDR1 SGHRS, CDR2 YFSETQ. Here the CDR3 reads CASSLIAGINHNEQFF. The CDR3 DNA follows: TGCGCCAGCAGCCTCATCGCCGGGATCAACCACAATGAGCAGTTCTTC.

The J gene is TRBJ1-1, the V gene TRBV2; D remains ambiguous. This CDR3 comprises 14 residues. V lost 5 bases and J 6 bases, leaving 16 bases between the germline ends. From germline, CDR1 is SNHLY and CDR2 FYNNEI. In nucleotides, the CDR3 is TGTGCCAGCAGTAAGGCATCGGCGGCCGCTGAAGCTTTCTTT. Translated: CASSKASAAAEAFF.

This clone was observed a few times. The chain is built from TRBV27 and TRBJ2-3; 7 bases align to TRBD1. The J segment lost 3 bases and the V segment lost 4 bases, leaving 10 bases of the junction unmatched. This CDR3 spans 16 amino acids. Germline V CDR1 and CDR2: MNHEY, SMNVEV (reference sequence). CDR3 nucleotide sequence: TGTGCCAGCAGTTCGGTCACAGGGGTAGGGACAGATACGCAGTATTTT. Translating gives CASSSVTGVGTDTQYF.

This clone has only a few counts. Other DNA sequences in this specimen translate into the identical CDR3. The CDR3 reads CASSLTDRGYGYTF. The DNA for the CDR3 is TGTGCCAGCAGCTTAACGGACAGGGGGTATGGCTACACCTTC. The chain carries TRBV11-1 and TRBJ1-2; 10 bases map to TRBD1. CDR1 and CDR2 (germline): SGHAT, FQDESV (reference sequence). The CDR3 extends over 14 amino acids. Trimming removed 2 bases from V and 5 bases from J; junction bases left unmatched: 2.

CDR3 in amino acids: CASSPSLRAFF. The CDR3 DNA sequence: TGTGCCAGCAGCCCGAGCCTGCGGGCTTTCTTT. V and J are TRBV12-3 or TRBV12-4 and TRBJ1-1; D is unresolved. The CDR3 runs 11 residues. Trimming left V 6 bases short and J 11 bases short, with 13 bases between.

The rearrangement joins TRBV6-2 or TRBV6-3 to TRBJ1-1; D remains ambiguous. This CDR3 is built from 13 residues. The ends were cut back, 5 bases at V and 1 base at J, with 8 bases in the middle. Germline V gives CDR1 MNHEY, CDR2 SVGEGT. The CDR3 spells CASSPYRNTEAFF. CDR3 in DNA: TGTGCCAGCAGTCCCTACAGGAACACTGAAGCTTTCTTT.

The chain recombines TRBV11-3 with TRBJ2-3; 7 bases line up with TRBD2. CDR1 SGHNT and CDR2 YENEEA come from the germline V gene. J gave up 0 bases and V 3 bases, and 3 bases lay outside the gene matches. This CDR3 region has 15 residues. In nucleotides, the CDR3 is TGTGCCAGCAGCTTGGGAGGGGAGAGCACAGATACGCAGTATTTT. Its translation: CASSLGGESTDTQYF.

The chain has TRBV7-3 and TRBJ2-3; 10 bases align to TRBD2. The V segment lost 1 base and the J segment 13 bases; nucleotides outside the gene matches: 8. The germline gives CDR1 SGHTA, CDR2 FQGTGA. This CDR3 contains 14 residues. CDR3 in DNA: TGTGCCAGCAGCTTAAAAGCGGGGGGGGCCCCGGAGTATTTT. It codes for CASSLKAGGAPEYF.

Comments on this clone: This specimen includes other DNA sequences encoding the same CDR3. The V gene is TRBV5-4, the J gene TRBJ2-3, with TRBD2 matching 8 bases. The germline V gene has CDR1 SGHNT and CDR2 YYREEE (reference sequence). The CDR3 has 15 residues. J lost 3 bases, V lost 3 bases, and 6 bases had no gene match. The CDR3 nucleotides read TGTGCCAGCAGCTCCGGGGGGGCCAGTACAGATACGCAGTATTTT. Residues: CASSSGGASTDTQYF.

The V gene is TRBV11-2, the J gene TRBJ2-7, with 8 bases fitting TRBD2. The CDR3 length is 15 residues. After removal of 4 bases from V and 3 bases from J, the junction contained 8 bases not matched to a gene. Germline-derived CDR1 and CDR2 are SGHAT and FQNNGV. The CDR3 region is CASSSGTRGLYEQYF. For the CDR3, the DNA is TGTGCCAGCAGCTCCGGGACTAGGGGACTCTACGAGCAGTACTTC.

This chain links TRBV7-9 with TRBJ2-5; tentatively, D is TRBD2 (5 bases). The CDR3 spans 14 residues. Germline values: CDR1 SEHNR, CDR2 FQNEAQ (reference sequence). V lost 6 bases and J 4 bases, leaving 15 bases between the germline ends. In DNA, the CDR3 is TGTGCCAGCAGTCAACCTGGAGGCCGAGAGACCCAGTACTTC. Protein sequence: CASSQPGGRETQYF.

CDR3 in amino acids: CASSTGQPGANVLTF. CDR3 DNA sequence: TGCGCCAGCAGCACCGGACAGCCTGGGGCCAACGTCCTGACTTTC. V is TRBV5-1 and J is TRBJ2-6; D perhaps matches TRBD1 (6 bases). Trimming stripped 4 bases from V and 2 bases from J, with 10 bases between. CDR1 SGHRS and CDR2 YFSETQ come from the germline V gene. The CDR3 has 15 residues.

The sample holds one count of this clone. V usage is TRBV4-2 and J usage is TRBJ2-3; 14 bases map to TRBD2. V gave up 3 bases and J gave up 1 base; unmatched junction bases: 6. Germline CDR1 reads LGHNA; CDR2 reads YNFKEQ. The CDR3 extends over 18 amino acids. The CDR3 DNA reads TGTGCCAGCAGCCAGGACCCGGGACTAGCGGGGGGCACAGATACGCAGTATTTT. The encoded protein is CASSQDPGLAGGTDTQYF.

The chain combines TRBV10-2 with TRBJ1-4, with 7 bases aligning to TRBD1. The CDR3 is 15 amino acids. CDR1 WSHSY and CDR2 SAAADI come from the germline V gene. Trimming at V came to 6 bases and at J to 3 bases, leaving 7 bases not matched to a gene. CDR3 residues: CASRDSGGSNEKLFF. In DNA form, the CDR3 reads TGCGCCAGCAGAGACTCAGGGGGGTCTAATGAAAAACTGTTTTTT.

The chain is built from TRBV14 and TRBJ1-2; 9 bases agree with TRBD1. The CDR3 is 15 residues long. The junction had 10 bases not matched to a gene; V was cut back by 3 bases and J by 8 bases. Per the germline V gene, CDR1 is SGHDN and CDR2 is FVKESK. In DNA form, the CDR3 reads TGTGCCAGCAGCCACTTTACCGGGACAGGGACGGGCTACACCTTC. Its translation: CASSHFTGTGTGYTF.

The J gene is TRBJ2-3, the V gene TRBV6-6, with 13 positions matching TRBD2. The CDR3 has 22 residues. Germline V gene data show CDR1 as MNHNY and CDR2 as SVGAGI (reference sequence). V shed 5 bases, J shed 0 bases, and the junction held 20 bases outside the gene matches. CDR3 coding DNA: TGTGCCAGCAGTCGGCCCCTCGGACTAGCGGGGGAAAACTACTATAGCACAGATACGCAGTATTTT. It encodes CASSRPLGLAGENYYSTDTQYF.

V usage is TRBV30 and J usage is TRBJ2-3; D is perhaps TRBD2 (5 bases). V lost 2 bases to trimming and J lost 6 bases, with 15 bases between them. Germline V gene data show CDR1 as GTSNPN and CDR2 as SVGIG (reference sequence). The CDR3 runs to 14 residues. The CDR3 DNA is TGTGCCTGGAGTCCCCCCGCGGGTGGGGATACGCAGTATTTT. It encodes CAWSPPAGGDTQYF.

In this sample, this clone turned up once. The rearrangement uses TRBV5-1 and TRBJ2-2, with D possibly matching TRBD2 (6 bases). V shed 4 bases and J shed 8 bases, with 15 bases lying between them. Germline V lookup: CDR1 SGHRS, CDR2 YFSETQ. CDR3 size: 14 residues. The CDR3 loop is CASSGRSGPGELFF. DNA of the CDR3: TGCGCCAGCAGCGGGAGGAGTGGGCCTGGGGAGCTGTTTTTT.

V is TRBV5-1 and J is TRBJ1-2, with 7 bases matching TRBD1. With 3 bases clipped from V and 8 bases from J, the junction kept 10 bases outside the gene matches. Germline assignment: CDR1 SGHRS and CDR2 YFSETQ. The CDR3 has 14 residues. The chain's CDR3 is CASSSGDRERGYTF. The CDR3 bases are TGCGCCAGCAGCTCAGGCGACAGGGAGAGGGGCTACACCTTC.

The rearrangement links TRBV6-5 to TRBJ2-7, with 7 positions matching TRBD2. This CDR3 spans 14 amino acids. J was trimmed by 2 bases and V by 4 bases; bases with no gene match: 5. Germline assignment: CDR1 MNHEY and CDR2 SVGAGI. The CDR3 region is CASSSSGVPYEQYV. Here the CDR3 DNA reads TGTGCCAGCAGTTCAAGCGGGGTCCCCTACGAGCAGTACGTC.